The 13 T cell receptor beta chains presented below share a single source sample, sequenced in a study of blood T cell repertoires in COVID-19. Method: immunoSEQ multiplex PCR; TCRdb's copy keeps in-frame clones and lacks some. The sample carries over 200,000 clones, about 91% recorded once. The material sequenced was PBMCs or T cells enriched from blood (not recorded which). The receptors derive from a human donor in a cohort exposed to, infected with or recovered from COVID-19 (not recorded which). The donor label of this sample is uncertain.

By share, this clone counts as medium-sized. The chain couples TRBV12-5 to TRBJ1-5; D call uncertain. V was trimmed by 8 bases and J by 5 bases, leaving 13 bases between them. CDR1 and CDR2 (germline): LGHNT, FRNRAP. There are 13 residues in the CDR3. DNA of the CDR3: TGTGCTAGTTCAGAGCTACGGGATCAGCCCCAGCATTTT. It encodes CASSELRDQPQHF.

The gene calls are TRBV19 and TRBJ1-6; D possibly corresponds to TRBD1 (6 bases). Trimming shortened V by 4 bases and J by 10 bases, and 14 bases separated the two germline ends. CDR3 length: 14 amino acids. The germline CDR1 and CDR2 sequences are LNHDA and SQIVND (reference sequence). The CDR3 here is CASSTSWTVSPLHF. The CDR3 region has the DNA TGTGCCAGTAGTACCTCATGGACAGTATCACCCCTCCACTTT.

This chain connects TRBV27 to TRBJ2-3, with 13 nucleotides matching TRBD2. Germline V CDR1 and CDR2: MNHEY, SMNVEV (reference sequence). The CDR3 length is 16 residues. Trimming took 5 bases from V and 3 from J; bases not matched to a gene: 5. The CDR3 loop is CASSVGTSGATDTQYF. The CDR3 DNA reads TGTGCCAGCAGTGTTGGGACTAGCGGGGCAACAGATACGCAGTATTTT.

The CDR3 sequence is CATSDFGDNEQFF. The CDR3 DNA sequence: TGTGCCACCAGTGATTTCGGGGACAATGAGCAGTTCTTC. The chain links TRBV24-1 to TRBJ2-1, with D tentatively TRBD2 (5 bases). V gave up 1 base and J gave up 5 bases, with 5 bases separating them. Germline lookup yields CDR1 KGHDR and CDR2 SFDVKD. The CDR3 consists of 13 residues.

V usage is TRBV5-1 and J usage is TRBJ2-3; D possibly corresponds to TRBD1 (5 bases). Germline V gene data show CDR1 as SGHRS and CDR2 as YFSETQ. Trimming took 4 bases from V and 0 from J, leaving 12 bases between them. The CDR3 covers 15 residues. The CDR3 sequence: CASSEEGVSTDTQYF. The DNA of the CDR3 is TGCGCCAGCAGCGAGGAAGGGGTTAGCACAGATACGCAGTATTTT.

The chain links TRBV30 to TRBJ1-4; D is ambiguous. This CDR3 region has 14 residues. The ends were cut back, 1 base at V and 0 bases at J, with 6 bases in the middle. CDR1 and CDR2 (germline): GTSNPN, SVGIG (reference sequence). In nucleotides, the CDR3 is TGTGCCTGGAGTGCCTATGCAACTAATGAAAAACTGTTTTTT. Residues: CAWSAYATNEKLFF. Drawing the rest from reference TRBV30 and TRBJ1-4, the complete variable domain is SQTIHQWPATLVQPVGSPLSLECTVEGTSNPNLYWYRQAAGRGLQLLFYSVGIGQISSEVPQNLSASRPQDRQFILSSKKLLLSDSGFYLCAWSAYATNEKLFFGSGTQLSVL.

The chain couples TRBV6-5 to TRBJ1-1, with D unclear. The CDR3 is made up of 13 amino acids. The germline gives CDR1 MNHEY, CDR2 SVGAGI. V lost 0 bases, J lost 11 bases, and 13 bases lay in between. In DNA, the CDR3 is TGTGCCAGCAGTTACTCGACGCCCACGGGTGCTTTCTTT. As protein: CASSYSTPTGAFF.

The V gene is TRBV2, the J gene TRBJ1-2; 10 nucleotides agree with TRBD1. CDR1 SNHLY and CDR2 FYNNEI come from the germline V gene. V lost 9 bases to trimming and J lost 0 bases; unmatched junction nucleotides: 13. The CDR3 runs to 17 residues. CDR3 region: CARNLGRQGASNYGYTF. The CDR3 coding sequence is TGTGCCAGGAACCTCGGGAGACAGGGGGCCTCTAACTATGGCTACACCTTC.

V gene TRBV10-3 combines with J gene TRBJ1-1; 7 bases map to TRBD1. V was clipped by 2 bases and J by 6 bases; unmatched bases: 12. The CDR3 consists of 16 residues. The germline gives CDR1 ENHRY, CDR2 SYGVKD. The CDR3 nucleotides read TGTGCCATCAGTGAGACTCGGGACAGCCCTGTACCTGAAGCTTTCTTT. It yields the protein CAISETRDSPVPEAFF.

V usage is TRBV4-2 and J usage is TRBJ2-3; D remains ambiguous. V shed 3 bases and J shed 2 bases, with 6 bases lying between them. This CDR3 has 13 residues. In germline, CDR1 is LGHNA, CDR2 YNFKEQ. CDR3: CASSHGATDTQYF. CDR3 nucleotides: TGTGCCAGCAGCCATGGAGCCACAGATACGCAGTATTTT.

This clone was found once. The CDR3, as DNA: TGTGCCAGTAGTCATTCGGGGGGCCGTGTGTACACTGAAGCTTTCTTT. Amino acid sequence: CASSHSGGRVYTEAFF. The rearrangement uses TRBV19 and TRBJ1-1; weak D call: TRBD1 (6 bases). V lost 5 bases, J lost 3 bases, and 19 bases lay in between. This CDR3 is built from 16 residues. The germline gives CDR1 LNHDA, CDR2 SQIVND (reference sequence).

The chain has TRBV11-2 and TRBJ1-5, with 8 bases aligning to TRBD1. Germline trimming cut 6 bases from V and 2 bases from J; bases unmatched to any gene: 3. Germline loops: CDR1 SGHAT, CDR2 FQNNGV. The CDR3 is 14 residues long. CDR3: CASSSDRGNQPQHF. The CDR3 nucleotides read TGTGCCAGCAGTTCGGACAGGGGCAATCAGCCCCAGCATTTT.

The chain uses TRBV18 and TRBJ2-1, with D perhaps matching TRBD1 (5 bases). CDR3 length equals 13 residues. CDR1 is KGHSH and CDR2 is LQKENI in the germline V gene. V lost 0 bases and J 10 bases, leaving 10 bases between the germline ends. CDR3 residues: CASSPPSGQEQFF. The CDR3 DNA follows: TGTGCCAGCTCACCACCGTCAGGGCAGGAGCAGTTCTTC.